These 9 T cell receptor beta chains were all obtained from the same sample, sequenced in a study of blood T cell repertoires in COVID-19. Profiling relied on immunoSEQ multiplex PCR, and the TCRdb table lists in-frame clones only, not all of them. The table lists a few hundred thousand clones, 75% to 90% of them singletons. Sequences were obtained from PBMCs or T cells enriched from blood (not recorded which). These receptors were obtained from a man aged 30 to 39 who had recovered from COVID-19.

The CDR3 DNA reads as TGTGCCAGCAGTTACCACTCCCGCGGGGGCACAGATACGCAGTATTTT. Translated: CASSYHSRGGTDTQYF. V and J are TRBV6-2 or TRBV6-3 and TRBJ2-3, with D possibly TRBD2 on 6 matching bases. This CDR3 is 16 amino acids long. V lost 2 bases and J 1 base, leaving 13 bases between the germline ends. CDR1 and CDR2 from the germline V gene are MNHEY and SVGEGT.

V is TRBV3-1 (or the pseudogene TRBV3-2) and J is TRBJ2-7, with 9 bases that match TRBD1. V gave up 4 bases and J gave up 4 bases; unmatched junction bases: 8. The CDR3 extends over 15 amino acids. Germline assignment: CDR1 LGHDT and CDR2 YNNKEL (reference sequence). DNA of the CDR3: TGTGCCAGCAGCCGGGACAGGGATCGGTTTTACGAGCAGTACTTC. It encodes CASSRDRDRFYEQYF.

The J gene is TRBJ1-5, the V gene TRBV6-2 or TRBV6-3; 10 nucleotides match TRBD1. The CDR3 loop spans 18 amino acids. Losses at the gene ends were 0 bases for V and 0 bases for J; bases not matched to a gene: 5. Germline assignment: CDR1 MNHEY and CDR2 SVGEGT. The CDR3 DNA reads TGTGCCAGCAGTTACTCCAGCGGGACAGGGGTTAGCAATCAGCCCCAGCATTTT. This codes for CASSYSSGTGVSNQPQHF.

V usage is TRBV11-2 and J usage is TRBJ2-3; 8 bases agree with TRBD2. Trimming cost V 6 bases and J 14 bases; bases outside gene matches: 13. The CDR3 runs to 13 residues. The germline V gene has CDR1 SGHAT and CDR2 FQNNGV. The CDR3 DNA reads TGTGCCAGCAGACCAATTAGCGGGAATTTACGGTATTTT. Translation: CASRPISGNLRYF.

The CDR3 DNA follows: TGCGCCAGCAGCCAAACAGGGGGTCAGCCCCAGCATTTT. Its translation: CASSQTGGQPQHF. V usage is TRBV4-3 and J usage is TRBJ1-5; 8 bases are shared with TRBD1. Germline V gene sequence: CDR1 LGHNA, CDR2 YSLEER. Unmatched junction bases numbered 0, after V lost 2 bases and J lost 6 bases. CDR3 length equals 13 residues.

The rearrangement uses TRBV11-3 and TRBJ2-1; perhaps TRBD2 as D (7 bases). Trimming left V 5 bases short and J 6 bases short, with 20 bases between. This CDR3 region has 16 residues. CDR1 and CDR2 from the germline V gene are SGHNT and YENEEA. CDR3 DNA sequence: TGTGCCAGCAGCCGTAACGCGGGGGCCACTTTCAATGAGCAGTTCTTC. The encoded protein is CASSRNAGATFNEQFF.

There are a few counts of this clone. This chain joins TRBV30 and TRBJ1-2; tentative D call: TRBD1 (6 bases). Germline loops: CDR1 GTSNPN, CDR2 SVGIG (reference sequence). The CDR3 is made up of 17 amino acids. V dropped 2 bases and J dropped 2 bases, with 21 bases sitting between them. CDR3 DNA: TGTGCCTGGAGTATACCAACCCTGGACAGCTTGAACTATGGCTACACCTTC. Its protein is CAWSIPTLDSLNYGYTF.

This clone was counted a single time. The chain is built from TRBV5-4 and TRBJ2-3; 7 bases are a match to TRBD1. CDR1 and CDR2 from the germline V gene are SGHNT and YYREEE (reference sequence). V lost 2 bases and J lost 2; bases outside the gene matches: 11. This CDR3 contains 17 residues. CDR3 coding DNA: TGTGCCAGCAGCTTTCCTACAGGGGCAGTTCCCACAGATACGCAGTATTTT. Residues: CASSFPTGAVPTDTQYF. Supplemented by reference TRBV5-4 and TRBJ2-3, the full variable domain reads ETGVTQSPTHLIKTRGQQVTLRCSSQSGHNTVSWYQQALGQGPQFIFQYYREEENGRGNFPPRFSGLQFPNYSSELNVNALELDDSALYLCASSFPTGAVPTDTQYFGPGTRLTVL.

The chain recombines TRBV5-1 with TRBJ2-4; 8 bases are a match to TRBD1. The V gene end was trimmed by 1 base and the J gene end by 7 bases; junction bases not matched to a gene: 7. The length of the CDR3 is 15 residues. Germline CDR1 reads SGHRS; CDR2 reads YFSETQ. The CDR3 reads CASSLQGAKENIQYF. The CDR3 nucleotides read TGCGCCAGCAGCTTGCAGGGGGCGAAGGAGAACATTCAGTACTTC.